The 25 T cell receptor beta chains below all came from one sample that was sequenced in a study of shared clonotypes between healthy human individuals. This table comes from immunoSEQ multiplex PCR, and its TCRdb copy is limited to in-frame clones, with some not included. The sample contains a few million clones, around 94% of which appear only once. Specimen: naive CD4+ T cells sorted from blood. Subset described: CD45RA+ positively selected. The source of these receptors is a man in his late teens or twenties in good health.

This chain links TRBV28 with TRBJ2-7; 9 nucleotides match TRBD1. The CDR3 runs to 15 residues. Germline V gene lookup returns CDR1 MDHEN and CDR2 SYDVKM. Trimming took 5 bases from V and 0 from J; bases not matched to a gene: 5. CDR3 protein: CASSPGDRDSYEQYF. The DNA of the CDR3 is TGTGCCAGCAGTCCTGGGGACAGGGACTCCTACGAGCAGTACTTC.

This chain joins TRBV19 and TRBJ1-1, with D unresolved. Germline V CDR1 and CDR2: LNHDA, SQIVND (reference sequence). The CDR3 spans 14 residues. Trimming left V 3 bases short and J 1 base short, with 9 bases between. CDR3 sequence: CASSIIEGNTEAFF. CDR3 nucleotides: TGTGCCAGTAGTATTATAGAGGGGAACACTGAAGCTTTCTTT.

The rearrangement links TRBV2 to TRBJ2-7; D is possibly TRBD2 (6 bases). Trimming stripped 6 bases from V and 6 bases from J, with 18 bases between. CDR1 is SNHLY and CDR2 is FYNNEI in the germline V gene. The CDR3 has 14 amino acids. CDR3 sequence reads: CASRPVTSSGEQYF. The CDR3 region has the DNA TGTGCCAGCAGACCGGTGACTAGTTCGGGCGAGCAGTACTTC.

Regarding this clone: The same CDR3 is also encoded by other DNA sequences in this sample. This chain uses TRBV28 with TRBJ2-5; D is undetermined. This CDR3 has 13 residues. Trimming pared 3 bases from V and 0 bases from J, leaving 5 bases between. Germline V gene data show CDR1 as MDHEN and CDR2 as SYDVKM. CDR3 nucleotides: TGTGCCAGCAGTTTCAGAAACCAAGAGACCCAGTACTTC. It yields the protein CASSFRNQETQYF.

CDR3 protein: CASSPMTGEETQYF. Here the CDR3 DNA reads TGTGCCAGCTCACCAATGACAGGCGAGGAGACCCAGTACTTC. The chain carries TRBV18 and TRBJ2-5; TRBD1 might be the D (6 bases). Deletions cut 2 bases from V and 5 bases from J, with 12 bases between. CDR3 length equals 14 residues. The germline gives CDR1 KGHSH, CDR2 LQKENI.

The rearrangement joins TRBV30 to TRBJ1-5, with no clear D. The V gene lost 1 base and the J gene lost 6 bases, with 10 bases spanning the gap. This CDR3 has 13 residues. Looked up from germline, CDR1 is GTSNPN and CDR2 is SVGIG (reference sequence). The CDR3 here is CAWSGQDGQPQHF. The CDR3, as DNA: TGTGCCTGGAGTGGTCAGGATGGTCAGCCCCAGCATTTT.

Comment on this clone: Other DNA sequences in this sample translate to the same CDR3. The chain has TRBV6-1 and TRBJ2-7; either TRBD1 or TRBD2 may fit D (5 bases each). This CDR3 is 13 amino acids long. V was clipped by 5 bases and J by 0 bases, with 8 bases between them. CDR1 is MNHNS and CDR2 is SASEGT in the germline V gene. CDR3 in amino acids: CASSPGSSYEQYF. DNA for the CDR3: TGTGCCAGCAGTCCAGGGAGCTCCTACGAGCAGTACTTC.

The chain uses TRBV29-1 and TRBJ2-1; weak D call: TRBD2 (6 bases). CDR1 and CDR2 from the germline V gene are SQVTM and ANQGSEA. The CDR3 is 17 residues long. The V gene lost 3 bases and the J gene lost 1 base, with 19 bases spanning the gap. CDR3 DNA: TGCAGCGTTGATGTGGTGGGCGGGACGCGGTCCTACAATGAGCAGTTCTTC. This encodes CSVDVVGGTRSYNEQFF.

The rearrangement links TRBV7-2 to TRBJ2-7; 8 bases are a match to TRBD1. Looked up from germline, CDR1 is SGHTA and CDR2 is FQGNSA. V was pared by 3 bases and J by 1 base, with 5 bases of the junction left unmatched. This CDR3 spans 15 amino acids. CDR3 in amino acids: CASSFGTGLSYEQYF. Written as DNA, the CDR3 is TGTGCCAGCAGCTTCGGGACAGGTTTGTCCTACGAGCAGTACTTC.

The chain is built from TRBV7-9 and TRBJ2-7; 10 nucleotides align to TRBD2. The V and J ends lost 5 bases and 0 bases, in that order; junction bases with no gene match: 7. This CDR3 region has 16 residues. Germline values: CDR1 SEHNR, CDR2 FQNEAQ (reference sequence). CDR3 protein: CASSPGLAVSSYEQYF. In DNA, the CDR3 is TGTGCCAGCAGCCCAGGACTAGCGGTGAGCTCCTACGAGCAGTACTTC.

The CDR3 here is CASRQGGISGNTIYF. In DNA, the CDR3 is TGTGCCAGTAGACAGGGGGGAATTTCTGGAAACACCATATATTTT. The rearrangement uses TRBV19 and TRBJ1-3; the match to TRBD1 covers 8 bases. The CDR3 contains 15 residues. CDR1 and CDR2 (germline): LNHDA, SQIVND (reference sequence). V shed 6 bases and J 1 base; nucleotides not matched to a gene: 5.

The chain couples TRBV9 to TRBJ1-6, with D possibly TRBD1 on 6 matching bases. V was shortened by 0 bases and J by 9 bases, with 16 bases between the two germline ends. The length of the CDR3 is 16 residues. Germline V CDR1 and CDR2: SGDLS, YYNGEE. The CDR3 region has the DNA TGTGCCAGCAGCGTAGAGGGGGGGTCCAAAACTTCACCCCTCCACTTT. It codes for CASSVEGGSKTSPLHF.

The chain joins TRBV14 to TRBJ1-4; TRBD1 agrees at 12 bases. This CDR3 contains 16 residues. Germline loops: CDR1 SGHDN, CDR2 FVKESK. J was trimmed by 10 bases and V by 1 base; bases with no gene match: 7. CDR3: CASSQVGQGARIKLFF. CDR3 DNA: TGTGCCAGCAGCCAAGTGGGACAGGGGGCGCGTATAAAACTGTTTTTT.

The genes are TRBV5-1 and TRBJ2-3; the D gene is possibly TRBD2 (5 bases). Germline-derived CDR1 and CDR2 are SGHRS and YFSETQ. The CDR3 extends over 17 amino acids. V lost 0 bases, J lost 3 bases, and 17 bases lay in between. CDR3 region: CASSLVSMGSGTDTQYF. The CDR3 coding sequence is TGCGCCAGCAGCTTGGTTTCTATGGGGAGTGGAACAGATACGCAGTATTTT.

The CDR3 reads CASHEEGMYEQYF. CDR3 bases: TGTGCCAGCCATGAGGAGGGGATGTACGAGCAGTACTTC. The V call is TRBV28, the J call TRBJ2-7; D may be TRBD2 (6 bases). The germline V gene encodes CDR1 MDHEN and CDR2 SYDVKM. The CDR3 loop spans 13 amino acids. V shed 8 bases and J shed 4 bases, with 15 bases lying between them.

J is TRBJ1-4 and V is TRBV18, with D possibly being TRBD1 (5 bases). Trimming took off 3 bases at V and 3 bases at J, with 14 bases between the two ends. Germline CDR1 reads KGHSH; CDR2 reads LQKENI. This CDR3 region has 16 residues. CDR3 DNA sequence: TGTGCCAGCTCACCTAATAGACAGAGGCCTAATGAAAAACTGTTTTTT. This gives the protein CASSPNRQRPNEKLFF.

V is TRBV7-2 and J is TRBJ2-1; 11 bases line up with TRBD2. The germline CDR1 and CDR2 sequences are SGHTA and FQGNSA. The CDR3 loop spans 15 amino acids. V lost 4 bases, J lost 8 bases, and 7 bases stayed unmatched. The CDR3 DNA reads as TGTGCCAGCAGCTATACTAGCGGGAGTAGCTATGAGCAGTTCTTC. Translated: CASSYTSGSSYEQFF.

The rearrangement uses TRBV5-1 and TRBJ2-6; either TRBD1 or TRBD2 may fit D (5 bases each). This CDR3 spans 17 amino acids. The germline V gene encodes CDR1 SGHRS and CDR2 YFSETQ. Trimming shortened V by 2 bases and J by 0 bases, and 12 bases separated the two germline ends. CDR3 nucleotides: TGCGCCAGCAGCTTTGGGGGACGGAGCTCTGGGGCCAACGTCCTGACTTTC. Residues: CASSFGGRSSGANVLTF.

The chain uses TRBV6-1 and TRBJ1-2; TRBD1 matches 8 bases. The trim removed 1 base at V and 3 bases at J, leaving 4 bases unmatched. The CDR3 is 15 amino acids. Germline V gene sequence: CDR1 MNHNS, CDR2 SASEGT. The CDR3 sequence is CASSEVLDRDYGYTF. The CDR3 DNA reads TGTGCCAGCAGTGAAGTCTTGGACAGGGACTATGGCTACACCTTC.

The chain has TRBV5-1 and TRBJ2-1, with TRBD2 matching over 12 bases. The germline CDR1 and CDR2 sequences are SGHRS and YFSETQ. V trimming: 1 base; J trimming: 9 bases; junction bases outside the gene matches: 5. CDR3 length: 15 residues. The CDR3 DNA follows: TGCGCCAGCAGCTTGTCGGGACTAGCGGGCGGTGAGCAGTTCTTC. Its protein is CASSLSGLAGGEQFF.

The J gene is TRBJ2-1, the V gene TRBV7-2, with 16 bases identical to TRBD2. The CDR3 length is 19 residues. V lost 4 bases and J lost 6; bases outside the gene matches: 12. The germline V gene has CDR1 SGHTA and CDR2 FQGNSA. CDR3 DNA sequence: TGTGCCAGCAGCTCCCCGGGACTAGCGGGAGGGTGGGCTGGCAATGAGCAGTTCTTC. It encodes CASSSPGLAGGWAGNEQFF.

The rearrangement links TRBV2 to TRBJ2-5, with 8 bases lining up with TRBD2. Trimming cost V 6 bases and J 5 bases; bases outside gene matches: 8. The germline CDR1 and CDR2 sequences are SNHLY and FYNNEI. This CDR3 has 14 residues. This CDR3 reads CASSGSGSLETQYF. For the CDR3, the DNA is TGTGCCAGCAGCGGAAGCGGGAGTTTGGAGACCCAGTACTTC.

The chain joins TRBV5-1 to TRBJ2-7; D might be TRBD1 (6 bases). Germline-derived CDR1 and CDR2 are SGHRS and YFSETQ. V lost 4 bases to trimming and J lost 6 bases, with 17 bases between them. The CDR3 is 14 amino acids. CDR3 in DNA: TGCGCCAGCAGCCGAGATACAGGGCGCCCCGAGCAGTACTTC. It yields the protein CASSRDTGRPEQYF.

The rearrangement links TRBV6-6 to TRBJ1-4; no clear D gene. CDR3 length: 14 amino acids. Germline lookup yields CDR1 MNHNY and CDR2 SVGAGI (reference sequence). Between the trimmed V and J ends, which lost 0 bases and 8 bases, there was a span of 10 bases. The CDR3 nucleotides read TGTGCCAGCAGTTACTCGAGTTTCGAAGAAAAACTGTTTTTT. Translating it yields CASSYSSFEEKLFF.

The chain couples TRBV20-1 to TRBJ2-1, with D perhaps TRBD1 (6 bases). There are 11 residues in the CDR3. Trimming pared 6 bases from V and 10 bases from J, leaving 13 bases between. Germline-derived CDR1 and CDR2 are DFQATT and SNEGSKA (reference sequence). The CDR3 DNA reads as TGCAGTGCGGACAGTGCGTGGGAGCAGTTCTTC. Translating it yields CSADSAWEQFF.